Below are 17 T cell receptor beta chains sequenced from a single sample in a study of CD8+CD57+ T cells in acquired aplastic anemia (dated by TCRdb to between 2018 and 2020). This sample was sequenced with an Illumina HiSeq 2000. Genomic DNA served as template for TCR beta VDJ combination and CDR3 sequence profiling. TCRdb reprocessing: public reads trimmed at Q25 with fastp, clones called with MiXCR, in-frame beta chains kept. Duplicate CDR3 protein sequences are folded into a single record with the most common DNA and genes. This sample lists 180,000 or so distinct CDR3 sequences; 40% to 50% were detected once. Of the sample, approximately 2.9% is held by the ten largest clones. Sample: sorted CD4+, CD8+, or CD8+CD57+ T cells (not recorded which) from PBMCs. These receptors were obtained from a human donor in good health.

This clonotype was recorded many times. The genes are TRBV20-1 and TRBJ2-7; D is unresolved. CDR1 is DFQATT, CDR2 SNEGSKA, per germline (reference sequence). This CDR3 region has 12 residues. Trimming removed 0 bases at V and 7 bases at J, with 10 bases between. CDR3 coding DNA: TGCAGTGCTAGAGATAATAGGTTGGAGCAGTACTTC. Protein product: CSARDNRLEQYF.

V and J are TRBV19 and TRBJ1-2; 8 bases are a match to TRBD1. The germline V gene encodes CDR1 LNHDA and CDR2 SQIVND (reference sequence). This CDR3 is built from 15 residues. J lost 1 base, V lost 8 bases, and 9 bases had no gene match. CDR3 amino acids: CASATGTGLNYGYTF. CDR3 sequence (DNA): TGTGCCAGTGCTACCGGGACAGGACTTAACTATGGCTACACCTTC.

This clonotype has only one observation. The CDR3 DNA follows: TGCAGCGTTGTAGGCCAGTTACGCACAGATACGCAGTATTTT. Residues: CSVVGQLRTDTQYF. The V gene is TRBV29-1, the J gene TRBJ2-3, with D uncertain. Trimming stripped 4 bases from V and 1 base from J, with 12 bases between. In germline, CDR1 is SQVTM, CDR2 ANQGSEA. The CDR3 contains 14 residues.

This rearrangement joins TRBV5-1 to TRBJ1-1; the D is unclear. Per the germline V gene, CDR1 is SGHRS and CDR2 is YFSETQ. V dropped 1 base and J dropped 3 bases, with 7 bases sitting between them. The CDR3 covers 13 residues. CDR3 DNA: TGCGCCAGCAGCTTGTACGGGGACACTGAAGCTTTCTTT. Protein: CASSLYGDTEAFF.

This clonotype was seen repeatedly, ten times or more. The V and J genes are TRBV19 and TRBJ2-3, with 7 bases identical to TRBD1. CDR3 length: 16 residues. Germline CDR1 is LNHDA and CDR2 is SQIVND (reference sequence). Trimming took 3 bases from V and 6 from J; bases not matched to a gene: 12. CDR3 sequence (DNA): TGTGCCAGTAGTATCCTCTTGACAGGGCCCTTCGATACGCAGTATTTT. This gives the protein CASSILLTGPFDTQYF.

Points on this clonotype: A much larger clone differs by one base, so this may be a read error. Because the CDR3 is missing its conserved closing phenylalanine or tryptophan, this is likely a read error. The chain joins TRBV3-1 to TRBJ2-7; D remains ambiguous. The CDR3 sequence is 13 residues long. Trimming took 4 bases from V and 2 from J, leaving 9 bases between them. The germline V gene encodes CDR1 LGHDT and CDR2 YNNKEL (reference sequence). The CDR3 DNA follows: TGTGCCAGCAGCCGCCGGACGACCTACGAGCAGTACTGC. Translating gives CASSRRTTYEQYC.

The gene calls are TRBV10-3 and TRBJ2-1; D may be TRBD2 (5 bases). Per germline, CDR1 ENHRY and CDR2 SYGVKD. V was pared by 2 bases and J by 5 bases, with 13 bases between. This CDR3 has 15 amino acids. CDR3 bases: TGTGCCATCAGTGAGGACCGGCGGGCTGACAATGAGCAGTTCTTC. As protein: CAISEDRRADNEQFF.

Regarding this clonotype: The junction and the germline gene differ at one end; a read error may be behind it. This chain connects TRBV2 to TRBJ1-2; the D is unclear. This CDR3 has 14 amino acids. Germline lookup yields CDR1 SNHLY and CDR2 FYNNEI. The CDR3 reads CAGSESPDRYGYTF. DNA of the CDR3: TGTGCCGGCAGTGAATCCCCTGACCGCTATGGCTACACCTTC.

V gene TRBV11-3 combines with J gene TRBJ1-1; weak D call: TRBD1 (6 bases). Between the trimmed V and J ends, which lost 0 bases and 3 bases, there was a span of 11 bases. The germline gives CDR1 SGHNT, CDR2 YENEEA. This CDR3 is 15 amino acids long. The CDR3 DNA sequence: TGTGCCAGCAGCTTAGATCGGGGGCGATACACTGAAGCTTTCTTT. Protein product: CASSLDRGRYTEAFF.

This clonotype was picked up many times. The chain uses TRBV7-2 and TRBJ2-7, with D hard to call. Germline V gene sequence: CDR1 SGHTA, CDR2 FQGNSA. This CDR3 comprises 15 residues. V was cut by 1 base and J by 0 bases, with 10 bases left in between. In nucleotides, the CDR3 is TGTGCCAGCAGCTTAGGTACCTTTATCTCCTACGAGCAGTACTTC. Protein sequence: CASSLGTFISYEQYF.

In its sample, this clonotype was seen many times. The J gene is TRBJ1-5, the V gene TRBV29-1; unclear D gene. Germline assignment: CDR1 SQVTM and CDR2 ANQGSEA. This CDR3 comprises 15 residues. Trimming shortened V by 3 bases and J by 4 bases, and 16 bases separated the two germline ends. CDR3 nucleotide sequence: TGCAGCGTTGAGTGGCGCAGGCGAATTAATCAGCCCCAGCATTTT. It yields the protein CSVEWRRRINQPQHF.

This clonotype was recorded at least ten times. The J gene is TRBJ2-7, the V gene TRBV6-2 or TRBV6-3, with 14 nucleotides matching TRBD2. Losses at the gene ends were 8 bases for V and 5 bases for J; bases not matched to a gene: 11. There are 16 residues in the CDR3. The germline CDR1 and CDR2 sequences are MNHEY and SVGEGT. The CDR3 is CASEDPTGLAGDEQYF. CDR3 DNA sequence: TGTGCCAGCGAAGACCCTACGGGACTAGCGGGAGACGAGCAGTACTTC.

V is TRBV19 and J is TRBJ2-3; 13 bases align to TRBD2. The CDR3 covers 17 residues. V lost 6 bases to trimming and J lost 11 bases; unmatched junction nucleotides: 17. Germline values: CDR1 LNHDA, CDR2 SQIVND (reference sequence). In DNA form, the CDR3 reads TGTGCCAGTAGGACTCGTGCGGGACTAGCGGGGACCCGAGGGCAGTATTTT. The encoded protein is CASRTRAGLAGTRGQYF.

This clonotype appeared many times. The chain joins TRBV20-1 to TRBJ2-1; the match to TRBD2 covers 12 bases. This CDR3 is 16 amino acids long. Germline trimming cut 1 base from V and 4 bases from J; bases unmatched to any gene: 5. Looked up from germline, CDR1 is DFQATT and CDR2 is SNEGSKA (reference sequence). CDR3 DNA: TGCAGTGCTAGAGGACTAGCGGGAGTTTCGTACAATGAGCAGTTCTTC. Translating gives CSARGLAGVSYNEQFF.

This clonotype was seen a handful of times. The chain uses TRBV10-3 and TRBJ1-6; 9 nucleotides line up with TRBD1. Germline assignment: CDR1 ENHRY and CDR2 SYGVKD. The CDR3 is 15 residues long. Unmatched junction bases numbered 7, after V lost 6 bases and J lost 7 bases. The CDR3 region is CAIRDRGNRNSPLHF. The CDR3 coding sequence is TGTGCCATCAGGGACAGGGGAAATCGGAATTCACCCCTCCACTTT.

This clonotype has more than one count but fewer than ten. The chain has TRBV6-1 and TRBJ2-6; 7 nucleotides agree with TRBD1. V shed 9 bases, J shed 0 bases, and the junction held 5 bases outside the gene matches. CDR1 and CDR2 from the germline V gene are MNHNS and SASEGT. The length of the CDR3 is 15 residues. The CDR3 DNA reads as TGTGCCAGTAGGACAGGCGACTCTGGGGCCAACGTCCTGACTTTC. Translated, it gives CASRTGDSGANVLTF.

This clonotype was seen a few times. The chain couples TRBV10-3 to TRBJ2-7, with D perhaps being TRBD1 or TRBD2 (5 bases each). Deletions cut 4 bases from V and 2 bases from J, with 6 bases between. This CDR3 comprises 12 residues. CDR1 ENHRY and CDR2 SYGVKD come from the germline V gene. This CDR3 is CAISGDPYEQYF. In DNA, the CDR3 is TGTGCCATCAGTGGGGACCCCTACGAGCAGTACTTC.